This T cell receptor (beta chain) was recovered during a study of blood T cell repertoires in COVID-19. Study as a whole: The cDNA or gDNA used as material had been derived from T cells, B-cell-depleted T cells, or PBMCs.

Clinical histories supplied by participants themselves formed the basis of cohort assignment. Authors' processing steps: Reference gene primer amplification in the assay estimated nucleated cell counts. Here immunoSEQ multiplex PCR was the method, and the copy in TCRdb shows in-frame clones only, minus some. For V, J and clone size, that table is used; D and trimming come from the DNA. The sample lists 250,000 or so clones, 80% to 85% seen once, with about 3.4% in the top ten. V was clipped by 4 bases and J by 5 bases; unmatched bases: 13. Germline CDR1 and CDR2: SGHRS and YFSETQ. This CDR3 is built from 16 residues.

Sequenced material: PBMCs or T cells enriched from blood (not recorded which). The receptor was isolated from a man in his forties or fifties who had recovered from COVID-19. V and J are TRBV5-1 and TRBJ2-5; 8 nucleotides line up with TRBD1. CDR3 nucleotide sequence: TGCGCCAGCAGCGTTGGCGACAGGGGAAGGTCGGAGACCCAGTACTTC. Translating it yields CASSVGDRGRSETQYF.